This TCR beta chain comes out of a study of blood T cell repertoires in COVID-19. Overall study context: PBMCs, B-cell-depleted T cells, or T cells were the source of the cDNA or gDNA that made up the material.

The CDR3 contains 14 residues. V lost 0 bases and J lost 7, with 10 bases in between. Germline CDR1 MGHRA, CDR2 YSYEKL. Only in-frame clones appear in the TCRdb table, and some are missing; sequencing was by immunoSEQ multiplex PCR. Of approximately 190,000 clones listed, around 86% were seen once; the top ten hold around 6.3%. The clonotype was recovered from a woman in her 40s with acute or convalescent COVID-19. Sequenced input: peripheral blood. The gene calls are TRBV4-1 and TRBJ1-5; a weak D match, TRBD1 (5 bases). CDR3 sequence: CASSQEGALQPQHF. CDR3 sequence (DNA): TGCGCCAGCAGCCAAGAAGGGGCTCTACAGCCCCAGCATTTT.